The rows below give T cell receptor beta chains drawn from one sample of a study of shared T cell receptors in the human thymus. The method was immunoSEQ multiplex PCR; TCRdb's version includes in-frame clones alone and lacks a portion of them. This table has more than 550,000 clones, roughly 85% appearing once. These data were also reused for a study on human thymus T cells.

The specimen was thymocytes. The origin of the receptors is a girl under three years old with a congenital heart defect. Each CDR3 is given with its conserved first and last residue. D genes are given only for firm matches. A clone size is listed for some rows: how often the clone was seen (once, few, many), or a class if it is expanded.

D | size | J | V | DNA | CDR3
. | . | TRBJ1-2 | TRBV25-1 | TGTGCCAGCAGTGAATCGGGGGGCGATGGCTACACCTTC | CASSESGGDGYTF
TRBD1 | few | TRBJ1-2 | TRBV19 | TGTGCCAGTAGTGCAACAGGGGGGCTCGGCTACACCTTC | CASSATGGLGYTF
. | . | TRBJ2-7 | TRBV6-1 | TGTGCCAGCAGGAACAGGGAATTCCTGTCCTACGAGCAGTACTTC | CASRNREFLSYEQYF
. | . | TRBJ2-4 | TRBV14 | TGTGCCAGCAGCCAAGATAAGGGGGATATAGCCAAAAACATTCAGTACTTC | CASSQDKGDIAKNIQYF
TRBD1 | . | TRBJ1-5 | TRBV27 | TGTGCCAGCTCAGACAGGGTTAATCAGCCCCAGCATTTT | CASSDRVNQPQHF
. | once | TRBJ1-5 | TRBV30 | TGTGCCTGGTCCTTTGGGCTGCAAACATGGCCCAAGGCCCTATCTAGCAATCAGCCCCAGCATTTT | CAWSFGLQTWPKALSSNQPQHF
. | . | TRBJ2-1 | TRBV2 | TGTGCCAGCAGCGGGGGGCTACCCCGGGTAGGAGACAATGAGCAGTTCTTC | CASSGGLPRVGDNEQFF
. | . | TRBJ1-1 | TRBV5-1 | TGCGCCAGCAGCTTGACAGCTAACACTGAAGCTTTCTTT | CASSLTANTEAFF
. | . | TRBJ2-3 | TRBV12-5 | TGTGCTAGTGGTTTGGGGAGAACAGGGAAGGGAGCAGATACGCAGTATTTT | CASGLGRTGKGADTQYF
. | few | TRBJ2-7 | TRBV5-8 | TGTGCCAGCAGCCTGTCTAGGGGCCCGGGCTCCTACGAGCAGTACTTC | CASSLSRGPGSYEQYF
TRBD2 | . | TRBJ2-1 | TRBV5-1 | TGCGCCAGCAGCCCTAGCGGGGGGGCCTACCATGAGCAGTTCTTC | CASSPSGGAYHEQFF
TRBD1 | . | TRBJ1-2 | TRBV6-4 | TGTGCCAGCAGACATCCTCCGAGACAGGGGTTATATGGCTACACCTTC | CASRHPPRQGLYGYTF
TRBD1 | . | TRBJ2-7 | TRBV6-1 | TGTGCCAGCAGTGGATTGGGACAGAGGGGCTCCACTTACTACGAGCAGTACTTC | CASSGLGQRGSTYYEQYF
. | once | TRBJ2-7 | TRBV4-1 | TGCGCCAGCAGCCAAGCGGATCGGGCCTACGAGCAGTACTTC | CASSQADRAYEQYF
. | few | TRBJ2-3 | TRBV5-1 | TGCGCCAGCAGCTTGGGCAGGGGGGAATCCACAGATACGCAGTATTTT | CASSLGRGESTDTQYF
TRBD1 | . | TRBJ1-4 | TRBV6-5 | TGTGCCAGCAGTTCTGACAGGGTGGATGAAAAACTGTTTTTT | CASSSDRVDEKLFF
. | . | TRBJ1-4 | TRBV7-2 | TGTGCCAGCAGCTTATCTGGGGCAGTTAATGAAAAACTGTTTTTT | CASSLSGAVNEKLFF
TRBD1 | . | TRBJ1-4 | TRBV19 | TGTGCCAGTAGTGACAGGGAAAGAGGTGAAAAACTGTTTTTT | CASSDRERGEKLFF
. | . | TRBJ2-5 | TRBV9 | TGTGCCAGCAGCGTAGACGGTAGGAGGGAGACCCAGTACTTC | CASSVDGRRETQYF
. | . | TRBJ1-3 | TRBV29-1 | TGCAGCCCGGACTTGCGGTGGAGGGCTGGAAACACCATATATTTT | CSPDLRWRAGNTIYF
TRBD1 | . | TRBJ2-7 | TRBV28 | TGTGCCAGCAGTTTACCCGGGACAGGGGCCTACGAGCAGTACTTC | CASSLPGTGAYEQYF
. | . | TRBJ1-5 | TRBV11-3 | TGTGCCAGCAGCCGACCGGAGGATCAGCCCCAGCATTTT | CASSRPEDQPQHF
. | . | TRBJ1-3 | TRBV7-6 | TGTGCCAGCAGCCCAATGGGAAACACCATATATTTT | CASSPMGNTIYF
. | few | TRBJ2-7 | TRBV27 | TGTGCCAGCAGGCCGACTTCCAGCTCCTACGAGCAGTACTTC | CASRPTSSSYEQYF
. | . | TRBJ2-4 | TRBV20-1 | TGCAGTGCCCAAGCCAAAAACATTCAGTACTTC | CSAQAKNIQYF
TRBD1 | . | TRBJ2-7 | TRBV7-2 | TGTGCCAGCAGCTCCGGACAGGGGGTCTTCTACGAGCAGTACTTC | CASSSGQGVFYEQYF
. | . | TRBJ1-2 | TRBV4-1 | TGCGCCAGCAGCCAAGATTGCAGGGCCTACTATGGCTACACCTTC | CASSQDCRAYYGYTF
. | few | TRBJ1-2 | TRBV21-1 | TGTGCCAGCAGCTGGACAGCCTCCAATGGCTACACCTTC | CASSWTASNGYTF
. | . | TRBJ1-1 | TRBV5-1 | TGCGCCAGCAGCTTGGGCTTCTATAGGGAGACTGAAGCTTTCTTT | CASSLGFYRETEAFF
. | . | TRBJ1-2 | TRBV9 | TGTGCCAGCAGCTCCTCCCTCAGTGATGGCTACACCTTC | CASSSSLSDGYTF
. | . | TRBJ1-2 | TRBV5-4 | TGTGCCAGCATCTGGGGCCAAAGGGGAGGGTGTGTCTATGGCTACACCTTC | CASIWGQRGGCVYGYTF
TRBD1 | . | TRBJ1-2 | TRBV10-3 | TGTGCCATCAGTGGAGGTAACAGGGGAAAAGGCTACACCTTC | CAISGGNRGKGYTF
. | . | TRBJ1-4 | TRBV7-9 | TGTGCCAGCAGCTTAGCTACAGGCTCTAATGAAAAACTGTTTTTT | CASSLATGSNEKLFF